The sequence of this T cell receptor beta chain was determined in a study of identical twins. In germline, CDR1 is DFQATT, CDR2 SNEGSKA (reference sequence). V was shortened by 1 base and J by 6 bases, with 10 bases between the two germline ends. The CDR3 is made up of 14 amino acids. This clonotype was found many times. MiXCR, applied by TCRdb to the 5' RACE reads, yields one record per CDR3 protein. The sample lists a few hundred thousand distinct CDR3 sequences; roughly 9.5% were seen once. The same specimen was also included in a second study, on yellow fever vaccine responses in identical twins.

The source material was PBMCs. This receptor was taken from a woman aged 18-29 years in good health. The V gene is TRBV20-1, the J gene TRBJ1-6, with D perhaps TRBD1 (5 bases). CDR3 sequence reads: CSARVGTINSPLHF. The CDR3 nucleotides are TGCAGTGCTAGAGTGGGGACGATTAATTCACCCCTCCACTTT.